Below are 10 T cell receptor beta chains sequenced from a single sample in a study of radiotherapy plus CTLA-4 blockade in lung cancer. Clones were read by immunoSEQ multiplex PCR, and TCRdb kept only the in-frame ones, dropping some. The table includes around 45,000 clones, around 69% detected once. The sequencing here drew on peripheral blood, taken from a patient treated with radiotherapy plus ipilimumab. The origin of the receptors is a human donor with non-small cell lung cancer who had stable disease on radiotherapy plus ipilimumab.

This sequence joins TRBV6-1 and TRBJ2-2; D gene unclear. This CDR3 has 14 residues. The germline V gene has CDR1 MNHNS and CDR2 SASEGT. V dropped 0 bases and J dropped 1 base, with 3 bases sitting between them. The CDR3, as DNA: TGTGCCAGCAGTGAAGCGAGGAACACCGGGGAGCTGTTTTTT. Amino acid sequence: CASSEARNTGELFF.

This clone was picked up a small number of times. The chain carries TRBV2 and TRBJ1-2; 9 bases line up with TRBD1. The CDR3 length is 15 residues. The V segment lost 6 bases and the J segment 0 bases; nucleotides outside the gene matches: 5. The germline CDR1 and CDR2 sequences are SNHLY and FYNNEI. The CDR3 bases are TGTGCCAGCAGCGCGGACAGGGGAGCTAACTATGGCTACACCTTC. This sequence encodes CASSADRGANYGYTF.

CDR3 protein: CASRTRQGPVYEQYV. In DNA form, the CDR3 reads TGTGCCAGCAGGACACGACAGGGACCAGTCTACGAGCAGTACGTC. The chain couples TRBV28 to TRBJ2-7; 7 bases line up with TRBD1. The germline V gene has CDR1 MDHEN and CDR2 SYDVKM. The V gene end was trimmed by 6 bases and the J gene end by 3 bases; junction bases not matched to a gene: 11. The CDR3 spans 15 residues.

In this sample, this clone turned up a few times. V usage is TRBV4-2 and J usage is TRBJ2-1, with TRBD1 matching over 8 bases. The J segment lost 6 bases and the V segment lost 0 bases, leaving 4 bases of the junction unmatched. CDR3 length equals 15 residues. Germline CDR1 is LGHNA and CDR2 is YNFKEQ. In DNA form, the CDR3 reads TGTGCCAGCAGCCAAGAAAGAGGACAGGGCAATGAGCAGTTCTTC. Translation gives CASSQERGQGNEQFF.

The chain couples TRBV13 to TRBJ2-5; D is unclear. Germline-derived CDR1 and CDR2 are PRHDT and FYEKMQ (reference sequence). The V and J ends lost 0 bases and 5 bases respectively, with 13 bases between them. The CDR3 runs to 15 residues. The CDR3 sequence: CASSLGRSRAETQYF. The CDR3 DNA is TGTGCCAGCAGCTTAGGCCGTAGCCGGGCGGAGACCCAGTACTTC.

The genes are TRBV10-3 and TRBJ1-6; D perhaps matches TRBD1 (5 bases). The CDR3 has 16 residues. V was clipped by 0 bases and J by 2 bases, with 8 bases between them. CDR1 is ENHRY, CDR2 SYGVKD, per germline. The CDR3 coding sequence is TGTGCCATCAGTGAGTCGGGGGTCGCCTATAATTCACCCCTCCACTTT. Its translation is CAISESGVAYNSPLHF.

This chain uses TRBV6-6 with TRBJ1-1; D not certain. Between the trimmed V and J ends, which lost 6 bases and 7 bases, there was a span of 15 bases. The CDR3 extends over 13 amino acids. Germline values: CDR1 MNHNY, CDR2 SVGAGI (reference sequence). The CDR3 reads CASSPYLAVEAFF. The DNA for the CDR3 is TGTGCCAGCAGCCCGTATCTCGCAGTTGAAGCTTTCTTT.

V usage is TRBV5-8 and J usage is TRBJ1-2; 7 bases are shared with TRBD1. The J segment lost 1 base and the V segment lost 1 base, leaving 4 bases of the junction unmatched. The CDR3 loop spans 15 amino acids. CDR1 is SGHTS, CDR2 YDEGEE, per germline. The CDR3 DNA reads as TGTGCCAGCAGCTTGTTAACAGGGGATAACTATGGCTACACCTTC. It yields the protein CASSLLTGDNYGYTF.

This clone has a single count. CDR3 region: CASSLRAAGLSSPLHF. DNA for the CDR3: TGTGCCAGCAGCTTAAGGGCGGCAGGGTTAAGTTCACCCCTCCACTTT. This chain joins TRBV11-2 and TRBJ1-6; D is possibly TRBD1 (5 bases). Trimming left V 2 bases short and J 9 bases short, with 17 bases between. Germline CDR1 is SGHAT and CDR2 is FQNNGV. This CDR3 is 16 amino acids long.

This chain uses TRBV7-2 with TRBJ2-5; D remains unclear. Trimming took off 1 base at V and 5 bases at J, with 11 bases between the two ends. CDR3 length: 14 residues. The germline gives CDR1 SGHTA, CDR2 FQGNSA. Here the CDR3 reads CASSLEKARETQYF. The CDR3 bases are TGTGCCAGCAGCTTAGAAAAAGCGCGGGAGACCCAGTACTTC.